This is a list of T cell receptor beta chains from one sample in a study of blood T cell repertoires in COVID-19. Libraries were prepared by immunoSEQ multiplex PCR; TCRdb keeps only in-frame clonotypes and omits some of them. The sample lists 300,000 to 400,000 clones; around 87% were seen once. The material sequenced was peripheral blood. The source is a woman aged 60-70 years with COVID-19, enrolled during active disease. CDR3s include the opening cysteine and the closing phenylalanine or tryptophan. The order of the fields is J gene, D gene, clone size, V gene, CDR3 protein, CDR3 DNA. D genes are given only for firm matches. Where a row states a size, it is once, few, many or the class of an expanded clone; other rows omit it.

j_gene: TRBJ1-2
d_gene: .
abundance: .
v_gene: TRBV7-3
CDR3aa: CASSLNGGVGYGYTF
CDR3nt: TGTGCCAGCAGCTTAAACGGGGGGGTTGGCTATGGCTACACCTTC

j_gene: TRBJ2-1
d_gene: .
abundance: .
v_gene: TRBV11-2
CDR3aa: CASSLTPEQYNEQFF
CDR3nt: TGTGCCAGCAGCTTAACTCCCGAACAGTACAATGAGCAGTTCTTC

j_gene: TRBJ1-2
d_gene: .
abundance: .
v_gene: TRBV6-4
CDR3aa: CASTTRKDSNYGYTF
CDR3nt: TGTGCCAGCACAACTAGGAAGGATTCTAACTATGGCTACACCTTC

j_gene: TRBJ2-3
d_gene: TRBD2
abundance: .
v_gene: TRBV24-1
CDR3aa: CATSLAGGQDTQYF
CDR3nt: TGTGCCACCAGTTTAGCGGGGGGGCAAGATACGCAGTATTTT

j_gene: TRBJ2-3
d_gene: .
abundance: .
v_gene: TRBV9
CDR3aa: CASSAGHRTDTQYF
CDR3nt: TGTGCCAGCAGCGCCGGACACCGCACAGATACGCAGTATTTT

j_gene: TRBJ1-3
d_gene: TRBD1
abundance: .
v_gene: TRBV7-8
CDR3aa: CASSRGPGGSGNTIYF
CDR3nt: TGTGCCAGCAGCCGAGGACCAGGGGGCTCCGGAAACACCATATATTTT

j_gene: TRBJ1-6
d_gene: .
abundance: .
v_gene: TRBV5-4
CDR3aa: CASSSRGWGQINSPLHF
CDR3nt: TGTGCCAGCAGCTCGAGGGGCTGGGGACAAATTAATTCACCCCTCCACTTT

j_gene: TRBJ2-1
d_gene: TRBD1
abundance: .
v_gene: TRBV5-1
CDR3aa: CASTTTGANEQFF
CDR3nt: TGCGCCAGCACCACGACAGGGGCGAATGAGCAGTTCTTC

j_gene: TRBJ1-2
d_gene: .
abundance: .
v_gene: TRBV14
CDR3aa: CASSQAHTGRGEGYTF
CDR3nt: TGTGCCAGCAGCCAAGCCCACACAGGGCGTGGAGAGGGCTACACCTTC

j_gene: TRBJ2-7
d_gene: TRBD1
abundance: .
v_gene: TRBV10-3
CDR3aa: CAISGTGAFTYEQYF
CDR3nt: TGTGCCATCAGTGGAACAGGGGCCTTTACCTACGAGCAGTACTTC

j_gene: TRBJ2-2
d_gene: .
abundance: .
v_gene: TRBV6-1
CDR3aa: CASSAHGGPNTGELFF
CDR3nt: TGTGCCAGCAGTGCTCACGGGGGACCCAACACCGGGGAGCTGTTTTTT

j_gene: TRBJ1-1
d_gene: TRBD1
abundance: few
v_gene: TRBV18
CDR3aa: CASSERTGLNTEAFF
CDR3nt: TGTGCCAGCTCGGAGAGGACAGGGCTGAACACTGAAGCTTTCTTT